This T cell receptor beta chain was sequenced in a study of cytomegalovirus exposure and HLA in healthy donors (dated by TCRdb to the late 2010s). Regarding the study in general: In an earlier analysis of roughly 500 of the donors, approximately 260 Gb of sequence data and 100 million or so unique TCR beta sequences from about 179 million T cells were reported. Approximately 330 gigabases of sequencing data and around 88 million unique TCR sequences made up an early release that covered 640 HLA-typed donors. Alongside the repertoire data, information on donor age, sex, ethnicity and CMV serostatus was compiled. A later genetic analysis used genome-wide SNP genotypes for 398 of the 666 donors, treating that subset as a discovery cohort. HLA typing covered class I and class II loci at four-digit resolution. Because of strong linkage in the cohort, a few DR-DQ haplotypes were treated as single units for association and clustering. In addition to the first cohort of 666 subjects, a separate validation cohort of 100 to 150 different subjects was used. The number of typed donors differed by locus: about 620-640 for A, B, C, DRB1 and DQB1; 500 to 550 for DQA1; 606 for DPA1; and roughly 450 for DPB1. An earlier analysis of 587 of the donors used high-throughput TCR beta sequencing to judge whether each TCR beta V gene segment behaved as functional or pseudogenic. The study used immunosequencing to profile the T cell repertoires of 666 subjects and linked those repertoires to cytomegalovirus serostatus. A later analysis re-examined previously published TCR beta repertoires from 500 to 700 donors and added high-resolution HLA genotyping to investigate patterns of TCR occurrence. Rather than drawing on any new phenotypic data, the later analysis identified candidate immune exposures from TCR beta sequences and the way those sequences occurred across donors. The aim of the study was to test whether cataloging public T cell receptors could identify signatures of past pathogen exposure. Every repertoire in the discovery cohort had been generated on one and the same sequencing platform. To predict cytomegalovirus infection status, the study brought together high-throughput TCR immunosequencing, statistical association of individual TCRs with disease status, and machine learning. Of the roughly 390 genotyped donors, approximately 80% were placed in the genetic ancestry cluster associated with self-reported Caucasian donors. Among some 400 genotyped donors of the cohort, an average of around 240,000 unique TCR beta nucleotide sequences was sequenced per donor, of which roughly 18% were non-productive.

Comments on this clone: It lacks a known antigen. Base qualities are not at hand, and no much larger clone is one base apart.

Taken from the germline V gene (reference sequence), the CDR1 and CDR2 loops are LNHDA and SQIVND. V drops 6 bases and J drops 6 bases, leaving 21 bases in between. The CDR3 measures 15 amino acids from cysteine to phenylalanine. Only the CDR3 DNA stays, 45 bases, in frame from base 1. The protocol used for the library was the immunoSEQ multiplex PCR assay. For the multiplex PCR, a mixture combining 60 forward primers for TCR Vbeta segments and 13 reverse primers for TCR Jbeta segments was used. The CDR3 region of rearranged TCR beta genes was amplified from genomic DNA with a multiplex PCR assay. The Illumina HiSeq System was used to sequence the amplified TCR beta libraries as 87-base-pair reads. Processing in the source paper ran as follows. Across the 666 repertoires, a later analysis counted about 81 million unique TCR beta chains, about 10 million of which were shared by at least two donors. Raw reads were error-corrected and collapsed into unique sequences with a nearest-neighbor algorithm that merged closely related sequences to remove PCR and sequencing errors. To assign V, D and J gene segments, CDR3 sequences were aligned to IMGT reference sequences. For a sequence to be retained, at least a six-nucleotide match to both a V gene segment and a J gene segment was required. A rearrangement counted as productive if the CDR3 had no stop codons and remained in frame with V and J, and every other rearrangement counted as non-productive. CDR3 was defined by IMGT convention, running from the second conserved V-encoded cysteine to the conserved J-encoded phenylalanine. Sequences without an unambiguous match to a single V gene segment were excluded from the earlier analysis of about 600 of the donors. In an earlier analysis of more than 500 of the donors, a V segment was called functional when productive rearrangements were above 56.7%, and segregating when the standard deviation between donors exceeded 5%. A statistical classification framework was developed to diagnose cytomegalovirus status using the catalog of TCR beta chain sequences. V and J gene assignment, in a later analysis, came from comparing TCR nucleotide sequences with IMGT/GENE-DB human TR gene sequences. In a later analysis, CDR3 sequences and most-parsimonious VDJ recombination scenarios were assigned using the TCRdist pipeline. A later analysis defined each TCR beta chain by its CDR3 amino acid sequence plus V-gene family, and excluded reads lacking a unique V-gene family. A later analysis removed 592 highly shared, low-generation-probability nucleotide sequences to deal with suspected cross-contamination and a sequencing artifact. In a later analysis, a clonal expansion index was calculated for each public chain from normalized within-repertoire ranks of inferred template counts. In a later analysis, generation probabilities were computed using a VDJ recombination model fitted to out-of-frame rearrangements, and the results were checked against IGoR. A later analysis scored TCR-TCR, TCR-HLA and TCR-CMV co-occurrence with hypergeometric tests, applying a repertoire-size bias correction to TCR pairs. False discovery rates were estimated in a later analysis by permuting HLA or CMV assignments 20 times. A later analysis grouped co-occurring TCRs with DBSCAN, adding TCRdist sequence similarity when clustering within HLA-allele-positive subsets. Repertoires with fewer than 30,000 or more than 120,000 public chains, plus five repertoires with anomalous nucleotide sharing, were excluded from co-occurrence clustering. This is the immuneACCESS table as TCRdb keeps it, with only in-frame sequences that have V and J called. A part of the clones is gone; compared with another copy, unresolved V genes explain less than half, and the rest is unexplained. V, J and clone size are those of that table, while D and trimming were read from the DNA. The sample includes fewer than 200,000 clones, with roughly 65% observed a single time. Approximately 4.5% of the sample is held by the ten biggest clonotypes.

The paper as a whole reports these results and caveats: In vitro tests confirmed that a few of the cytomegalovirus-associated TCR beta chains recognize cytomegalovirus antigens. Specific HLA alleles were associated with roughly 16,000 TCR beta sequences at a false discovery rate of 0.05 in a later analysis. Because counts were too low, about 18 rarely observed V segments, including chromosome 9 orphons, were excluded from the earlier analysis of 587 of the donors. The study listed 170 or so TCR beta chains as associated with cytomegalovirus. Compared with the approximately 670-donor mean, donors in an Asian-associated ancestry cluster had fewer N-insertions in productive TCRs, according to a later genetic analysis. A group of highly shared sequence variants was considered likely to be a technical artifact of the sequencing pipeline. In a later analysis, HLA-associated TCR beta chains showed more clonal expansion and lower generation probabilities than non-associated chains that were equally common. The classifier was reported to diagnose cytomegalovirus status with high specificity and sensitivity in both the original and validation cohorts. Several of the top co-occurrence clusters appeared to be linked to parvovirus B19, influenza, CMV and Epstein-Barr virus, according to a later analysis. In an earlier analysis of approximately 590 of the donors, most TCR beta V segments were observed in productive rearrangements about 90% or about 30% of the time, broadly matching IMGT annotations. The authors suggested that the approach could potentially be generalized to other disease states and immunological phenotypes. Most TCR sequences were seen in very few donors, while some public TCRs were found in many individuals. In a later analysis, most CMV-associated TCR beta chains were found to appear HLA-restricted, with HLA associations seemingly driven largely by CMV exposure. Because some donors lacked HLA typing at each locus, the association tests relied only on the typed subset. Only TCR beta chains were sequenced in this cohort, and the absence of alpha or paired-chain data limited detectable features. Assigning TCR associations to individual alleles was difficult when HLA alleles, especially DR and DQ, strongly co-occurred. In a later genetic analysis, a missense DCLRE1C variant was associated with V-gene and J-gene trimming of TCR beta chains, and the association was replicated in an independent cohort. Correlated functional status among segregating V segments might be attributable to linkage disequilibrium, but an unknown experimental factor could not be ruled out. CMV serostatus was the only immune exposure information available for the cohort. Sequencing depth was assumed to be roughly uniform across donors in the presence/absence analyses, though that assumption may not hold. A further reported finding was that TCR beta sequences accurately predicted the HLA-A and HLA-B alleles for most subjects in the first cohort. The 87-base-pair reads could not distinguish some IMGT-functional V segments, including TRBV6-2 and TRBV6-3, so those segments were excluded. A later analysis found that TCR association rates varied across HLA loci, with DRB1 alleles showing the most associated TCRs and HLA-C alleles the fewest.

The cohort consisted of 600 to 700 healthy bone marrow donors. At the time of sampling, every cohort member was nominally healthy, though immune exposures that went unrecorded were likely present. The donor tested CMV seropositive and was one of the 289 seropositive cohort members. Every donor gave a peripheral blood sample, and the peripheral blood mononuclear cells from that sample were used for TCR beta sequencing. The Qiagen DNeasy Blood Extraction Kit was used to extract genomic DNA from the blood cell samples. The source material was PBMCs. The chain couples TRBV19 to TRBJ2-7, and perhaps TRBD1 as D gene, on 6 matching bases. This sequence was found in a young woman in good health and CMV-seropositive. The DNA sequence reads TGTGCCAGTAGCTCCTTGCTCAGGGGTTTTGCCGAGCAGTACTTC. Translation gives CASSSLLRGFAEQYF.